This entry lists 23 T cell receptor beta chains sequenced from one sample in a study of neurological immune-mediated disorders. TCRdb processed the 5' RACE reads anew with MiXCR; each CDR3 protein has one entry. The sample lists about 44,000 distinct CDR3 sequences, 20% to 25% occurring once. Time point here: technical triplicate 3. Material for sequencing was PBMCs. These receptors were taken from a man in his sixties with HTLV-1-associated myelopathy (HAM/TSP).

This clonotype was seen at least ten times. V is TRBV20-1 and J is TRBJ1-3, with D unresolved. In germline, CDR1 is DFQATT, CDR2 SNEGSKA (reference sequence). The CDR3 is 12 residues long. With 5 bases removed from V and 3 bases from J, the gap between germline ends came to 8 bases. This chain's CDR3 is CSAADDGNTIYF. CDR3 DNA sequence: TGCAGTGCTGCGGATGATGGAAACACCATATATTTT.

This clonotype was found many times. The genes are TRBV7-8 and TRBJ1-1; unclear D gene. The CDR3 loop spans 13 amino acids. Germline assignment: CDR1 SGHVS and CDR2 FQNEAQ. V was trimmed by 2 bases and J by 4 bases, leaving 8 bases between them. The CDR3 loop is CASSLMPGTEAFF. CDR3 nucleotides: TGTGCCAGCAGCTTAATGCCCGGCACTGAAGCTTTCTTT.

This chain uses TRBV20-1 with TRBJ2-1, with D perhaps matching TRBD1 or TRBD2 (5 bases each). The CDR3 has 15 amino acids. The V end was cut by 1 base, the J end by 4 bases, with 14 bases between. Germline V lookup: CDR1 DFQATT, CDR2 SNEGSKA (reference sequence). CDR3 sequence: CSARGMGERYNEQFF. The CDR3 nucleotides are TGCAGTGCTAGAGGGATGGGGGAGCGGTACAATGAGCAGTTCTTC.

This clonotype was counted ten times or more. The chain employs TRBV15 and TRBJ2-7; the D gene is possibly TRBD1 (5 bases). The CDR3 has 16 amino acids. In germline, CDR1 is LNHNV, CDR2 YYDKDF (reference sequence). V was shortened by 2 bases and J by 2 bases, with 16 bases between the two germline ends. CDR3 region: CATSRIDSPVPYEQYF. The DNA for the CDR3 is TGTGCCACCAGCAGAATCGACAGTCCGGTCCCCTACGAGCAGTACTTC.

V usage is TRBV6-1 and J usage is TRBJ1-1; the D is unclear. The V gene's germline CDR1 is MNHNS and CDR2 SASEGT. The CDR3 covers 15 residues. V was trimmed by 10 bases and J by 2 bases, leaving 20 bases between them. This CDR3 is CAISERVRGNTEAFF. The CDR3 region has the DNA TGTGCCATTAGTGAAAGGGTTCGCGGAAACACTGAAGCTTTCTTT.

This clonotype was recorded at least ten times. This chain links TRBV20-1 with TRBJ1-2, with 8 bases fitting TRBD1. With V trimmed by 4 bases and J by 4 bases, 5 bases remained unmatched. CDR3 length: 13 residues. CDR1 DFQATT and CDR2 SNEGSKA come from the germline V gene (reference sequence). The CDR3 DNA is TGCAGTGCTATCGACGGGACAGGCTATGGCTACACCTTC. This codes for CSAIDGTGYGYTF.

This clonotype was counted at least ten times. The genes are TRBV12-3 or TRBV12-4 and TRBJ2-5; D gene unclear. The V and J ends lost 3 bases and 5 bases respectively, with 13 bases between them. The CDR3 consists of 14 residues. The CDR3 is CASSLSTPGETQYF. The CDR3 bases are TGTGCCAGCAGTTTGAGCACCCCCGGGGAGACCCAGTACTTC.

The sample holds many counts of this clonotype. The chain recombines TRBV7-2 with TRBJ2-3; D might be TRBD2 (7 bases). The CDR3 spans 12 residues. V lost 9 bases to trimming and J lost 4 bases, with 11 bases between them. CDR1 and CDR2 from the germline V gene are SGHTA and FQGNSA. The CDR3: CASTGRADTQYF. The CDR3 coding sequence is TGTGCCAGTACAGGGAGGGCAGATACGCAGTATTTT.

This clonotype occurred many times. This chain joins TRBV2 and TRBJ1-5; 9 nucleotides agree with TRBD1. This CDR3 comprises 15 residues. Trimming at V came to 6 bases and at J to 2 bases, leaving 5 bases not matched to a gene. Germline assignment: CDR1 SNHLY and CDR2 FYNNEI. CDR3 protein: CASSDRTGGNQPQHF. CDR3 bases: TGTGCCAGCAGCGACCGGACAGGGGGCAATCAGCCCCAGCATTTT.

This clonotype was seen at least ten times. This chain links TRBV29-1 with TRBJ2-3, with D unclear. The CDR3 sequence is 13 residues long. Looked up from germline, CDR1 is SQVTM and CDR2 is ANQGSEA. The V and J ends lost 5 bases and 5 bases respectively, with 14 bases between them. CDR3 residues: CSVPSLWQDTQYF. The DNA of the CDR3 is TGCAGCGTTCCCAGTCTTTGGCAAGATACGCAGTATTTT.

In its sample, this clonotype was seen many times. The chain uses TRBV20-1 and TRBJ2-1; 9 bases are a match to TRBD2. Germline CDR1 and CDR2: DFQATT and SNEGSKA (reference sequence). V lost 3 bases to trimming and J lost 5 bases; unmatched junction nucleotides: 8. The CDR3 length is 15 residues. The CDR3 DNA reads as TGCAGTGCTAGGTGGGCGGGAGGGCCCGACAATGAGCAGTTCTTC. This gives the protein CSARWAGGPDNEQFF.

The chain joins TRBV15 to TRBJ1-6; D is perhaps TRBD1 (6 bases). The germline V gene encodes CDR1 LNHNV and CDR2 YYDKDF (reference sequence). The CDR3 has 15 amino acids. Trimming stripped 1 base from V and 7 bases from J, with 11 bases between. CDR3 DNA sequence: TGTGCCACCAGCAGAGGACAGGTTTTCAATTCACCCCTCCACTTT. The encoded protein is CATSRGQVFNSPLHF.

V usage is TRBV12-3 or TRBV12-4 and J usage is TRBJ1-4; D gene uncertain. The ends were cut back, 7 bases at V and 3 bases at J, with 18 bases in the middle. This CDR3 comprises 16 residues. CDR3 DNA: TGTGCCAGCAATTTCGGAGGTGGGGTACCTAATGAAAAACTGTTTTTT. As protein: CASNFGGGVPNEKLFF.

This clonotype was observed at least ten times. V is TRBV2 and J is TRBJ2-7; 10 bases map to TRBD2. Germline assignment: CDR1 SNHLY and CDR2 FYNNEI. The CDR3 extends over 14 amino acids. The J segment lost 2 bases and the V segment lost 6 bases, leaving 4 bases of the junction unmatched. The CDR3 DNA is TGTGCCAGCAGGCGGACTAGCGGAGCCTACGAGCAGTACTTC. Translating it yields CASRRTSGAYEQYF. Looking up the rest from reference TRBV2 and TRBJ2-7 gives the full variable domain: EPEVTQTPSHQVTQMGQEVILRCVPISNHLYFYWYRQILGQKVEFLVSFYNNEISEKSEIFDDQFSVERPDGSNFTLKIRSTKLEDSAMYFCASRRTSGAYEQYFGPGTRLTVT.

This clonotype was detected ten times or more. The chain uses TRBV9 and TRBJ2-5; 12 nucleotides agree with TRBD2. The trim removed 0 bases at V and 4 bases at J, leaving 10 bases unmatched. The CDR3 runs 18 residues. CDR1 SGDLS and CDR2 YYNGEE come from the germline V gene. The CDR3 reads CASSVGLAGGPGGETQYF. CDR3 nucleotide sequence: TGTGCCAGCAGCGTAGGTCTAGCGGGAGGGCCGGGAGGAGAGACCCAGTACTTC.

The rearrangement links TRBV2 to TRBJ2-1; possible D gene TRBD2, 5 bases. Between the trimmed V and J ends, which lost 6 bases and 12 bases, there was a span of 15 bases. CDR3 size: 12 residues. CDR1 is SNHLY, CDR2 FYNNEI, per germline. The CDR3 DNA reads as TGTGCCAGCAGGTCCGGGCCCGGAGGGCAGTTCTTC. This encodes CASRSGPGGQFF.

This clonotype was recorded at least ten times. V and J are TRBV5-1 and TRBJ1-6; D is unclear. CDR1 and CDR2 (germline): SGHRS, YFSETQ. V lost 4 bases and J 9 bases, leaving 14 bases between the germline ends. This CDR3 comprises 14 residues. The CDR3, as DNA: TGCGCCAGCAGCCCCCAGGACCGTAGTTCACCCCTCCACTTT. Its protein is CASSPQDRSSPLHF.

This clonotype was counted ten times or more. The gene calls are TRBV5-1 and TRBJ2-3; the D is unclear. V dropped 0 bases and J dropped 5 bases, with 10 bases sitting between them. CDR3 size: 14 residues. Germline lookup yields CDR1 SGHRS and CDR2 YFSETQ. The CDR3 DNA reads as TGCGCCAGCAGCTTGGTGCCAGACAAAGATACGCAGTATTTT. Its translation is CASSLVPDKDTQYF.

This clonotype was recorded many times. The J gene is TRBJ2-5, the V gene TRBV24-1; D may be TRBD1 (6 bases). The germline V gene has CDR1 KGHDR and CDR2 SFDVKD. This CDR3 contains 15 residues. The germline V and J ends were trimmed by 4 bases and 5 bases, with 16 bases remaining between them. The CDR3 DNA sequence: TGTGCCACCAGTGACCCGACAGGAGAGCGGGAGACCCAGTACTTC. Its protein product is CATSDPTGERETQYF.

The chain links TRBV18 to TRBJ2-1; D possibly matches TRBD1 or TRBD2 (6 bases each). Deletions cut 6 bases from V and 6 bases from J, with 15 bases between. The CDR3 length is 14 residues. Germline loops: CDR1 KGHSH, CDR2 LQKENI. This chain's CDR3 is CASSYRRDTNEQFF. DNA of the CDR3: TGTGCCAGCTCGTACCGGCGGGACACCAATGAGCAGTTCTTC. Variable domain in full (rest from reference TRBV18 and TRBJ2-1): NAGVMQNPRHLVRRRGQEARLRCSPMKGHSHVYWYRQLPEEGLKFMVYLQKENIIDESGMPKERFSAEFPKEGPSILRIQQVVRGDSAAYFCASSYRRDTNEQFFGPGTRLTVL.

In this sample, this clonotype turned up many times. The J gene is TRBJ2-1, the V gene TRBV5-8; 14 positions match TRBD2. This CDR3 region has 16 residues. V lost 4 bases to trimming and J lost 8 bases; unmatched junction nucleotides: 8. In germline, CDR1 is SGHTS, CDR2 YDEGEE. The CDR3 spells CASSAGLAGGFDEQFF. DNA for the CDR3: TGTGCCAGCAGCGCAGGACTAGCGGGAGGTTTCGATGAGCAGTTCTTC.

This clonotype was counted many times. The chain couples TRBV10-3 to TRBJ1-6; D might be TRBD1 (6 bases). The CDR3 is 14 amino acids. Trimming left V 5 bases short and J 7 bases short, with 12 bases between. The germline CDR1 and CDR2 sequences are ENHRY and SYGVKD. The CDR3 spells CAISFTGTNSPLHF. In DNA form, the CDR3 reads TGTGCCATCAGTTTTACAGGGACGAATTCACCCCTCCACTTT.

This clonotype was counted only a few times. Mismatch with germline at one junction end may stem from a read error. The rearrangement uses TRBV5-6 and TRBJ1-1; 12 bases are a match to TRBD1. Germline lookup yields CDR1 SGHDT and CDR2 YYEEEE. This CDR3 comprises 17 residues. The CDR3 coding sequence is TGTGCCAGCAGCTCCCTCCCGGGACAGGGGGCACGCACTGTAGCTTTCTTT. It translates to CASSSLPGQGARTVAFF.